This TCR beta chain was captured by sequencing in a study of T cell responses to AZD1222 COVID-19 vaccine. The study's findings and limits: Most donors were white British, females outnumbered males, and clonal diversity was possibly underestimated.

CDR1 is KGHDR, CDR2 SFDVKD, per germline. Trimming shortened V by 4 bases and J by 7 bases, and 10 bases separated the two germline ends. CDR3 length: 13 amino acids. Data came from immunoSEQ multiplex PCR; TCRdb stores just in-frame clones and leaves some out. The top ten hold around 1.8% of the sample, which has roughly 160,000 clones, roughly nine tenths seen once. Comments on this clone: Its antigen is undetermined.

This material consisted of peripheral blood, taken on day 0 of AZD1222 vaccination. This TCR was sampled from an adult in good health. The V gene is TRBV24-1, the J gene TRBJ1-5; no clear D gene. The CDR3 loop is CATSDRIGQPQHF. In DNA form, the CDR3 reads TGTGCCACCAGTGACCGGATAGGACAGCCCCAGCATTTT.